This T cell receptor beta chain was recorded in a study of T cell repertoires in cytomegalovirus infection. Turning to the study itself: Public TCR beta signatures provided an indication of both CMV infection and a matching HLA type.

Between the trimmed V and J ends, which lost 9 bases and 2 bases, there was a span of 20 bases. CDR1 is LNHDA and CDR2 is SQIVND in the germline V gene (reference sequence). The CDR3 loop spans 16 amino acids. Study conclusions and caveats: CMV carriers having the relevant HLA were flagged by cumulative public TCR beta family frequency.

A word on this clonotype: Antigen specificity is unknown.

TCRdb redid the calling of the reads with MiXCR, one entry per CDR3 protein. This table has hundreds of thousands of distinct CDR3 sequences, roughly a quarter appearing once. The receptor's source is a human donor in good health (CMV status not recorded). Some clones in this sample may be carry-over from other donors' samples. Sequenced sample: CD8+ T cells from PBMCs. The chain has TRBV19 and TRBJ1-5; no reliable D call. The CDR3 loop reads CASQLNRDPRNQPQHF. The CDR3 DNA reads TGTGCCAGCCAGCTCAACCGAGACCCCCGCAATCAGCCCCAGCATTTT.